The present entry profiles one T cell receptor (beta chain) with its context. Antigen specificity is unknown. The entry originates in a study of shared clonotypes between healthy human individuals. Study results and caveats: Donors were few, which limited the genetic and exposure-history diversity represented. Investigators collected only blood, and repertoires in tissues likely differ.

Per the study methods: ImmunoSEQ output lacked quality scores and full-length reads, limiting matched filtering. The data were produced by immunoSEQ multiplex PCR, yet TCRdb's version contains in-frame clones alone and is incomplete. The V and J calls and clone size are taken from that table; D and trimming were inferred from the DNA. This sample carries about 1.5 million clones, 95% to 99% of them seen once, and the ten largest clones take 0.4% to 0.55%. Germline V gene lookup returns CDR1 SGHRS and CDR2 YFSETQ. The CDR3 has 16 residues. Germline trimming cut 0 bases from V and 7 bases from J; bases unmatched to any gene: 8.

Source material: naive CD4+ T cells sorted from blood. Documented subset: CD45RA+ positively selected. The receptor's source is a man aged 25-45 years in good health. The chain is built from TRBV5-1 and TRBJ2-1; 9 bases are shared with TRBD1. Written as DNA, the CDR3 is TGCGCCAGCAGCTTGGAGGCGGGACAGGGAAGGAATGAGCAGTTCTTC. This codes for CASSLEAGQGRNEQFF.